This T cell receptor beta chain was identified during a study of blood T cell repertoires in COVID-19. On the study more broadly: The United States, Italy and Spain supplied acute and convalescent COVID-19 samples.

Germline V gives CDR1 SGHVS, CDR2 FQNEAQ. This CDR3 is built from 16 residues. The trim removed 1 base at V and 6 bases at J, leaving 8 bases unmatched. In the original processing: Using reference gene primer amplification, nucleated cell counts were estimated. The data were produced by immunoSEQ multiplex PCR, yet TCRdb's version contains in-frame clones alone and is incomplete. That table furnishes V, J and clone size, whereas the DNA furnished D and trimming. The sample lists fewer than 85,000 clones, around nine tenths occurring once. The chain carries TRBV7-8 and TRBJ2-1, with TRBD2 matching 8 bases. The sequence derives from a man aged 50 to 59 with active COVID-19. The sample comprised peripheral blood. The chain's CDR3 is CASSLVPGGPINEQFF. CDR3 nucleotides: TGTGCCAGCAGCTTAGTTCCGGGAGGGCCAATCAATGAGCAGTTCTTC.